This T cell receptor (beta chain) appears in the sequencing data of a study of blood T cell repertoires in COVID-19. Between the trimmed V and J ends, which lost 1 base and 0 bases, there was a span of 3 bases. There are 14 residues in the CDR3. Germline CDR1 reads SGHTA; CDR2 reads FQGTGA. Methods used by the authors: Reference gene primer amplification in the assay estimated nucleated cell counts. Profiling relied on immunoSEQ multiplex PCR, and the TCRdb table lists in-frame clones only, not all of them. The DNA gave D and trimming, while V, J and clone size come from that table. Among some 130,000 clones, about 89% were seen once, and the ten largest hold 10% to 12%. Seattle patients were enrolled while actively infected and followed longitudinally.

The clonotype was recovered from a woman aged 70 to 79 with COVID-19, enrolled during active disease. The sequencing input was peripheral blood. This chain uses TRBV7-3 with TRBJ2-2; D uncertain. The CDR3 is CASSLNSNTGELFF. The CDR3 region has the DNA TGTGCCAGCAGCTTAAACTCGAACACCGGGGAGCTGTTTTTT. The full variable domain, completed using reference TRBV7-3 and TRBJ2-2, is GAGVSQTPSNKVTEKGKYVELRCDPISGHTALYWYRQSLGQGPEFLIYFQGTGAADDSGLPNDRFFAVRPEGSVSTLKIQRTERGDSAVYLCASSLNSNTGELFFGEGSRLTVL.